This TCR beta chain was captured by sequencing in a study of cytomegalovirus exposure and HLA in healthy donors. PCR used 60 Vbeta primers and 13 Jbeta primers. TCRdb keeps only in-frame clones here, not all; method: immunoSEQ multiplex PCR. The sample carries around 150,000 clones, about 72% recorded once. Donors had nominal health at sampling but likely had unrecorded immune exposures. The receptor comes from a man aged 25 to 40 in good health and CMV-seropositive. Sequencing input: PBMCs.

The DNA of the CDR3 is TGTGCCAGCAGTGCCGACAGGGGGTTACGAGCCCTCCACTTT. As protein: CASSADRGLRALHF. This chain uses TRBV2 with TRBJ1-6, with TRBD1 matching over 9 bases. V shed 4 bases and J 14 bases; nucleotides not matched to a gene: 9. The germline gives CDR1 SNHLY, CDR2 FYNNEI. This CDR3 has 14 amino acids.